This TCR beta chain was recorded in a study of memory CD4+ T cells and cytomegalovirus serostatus. Single viable CD3+CD4+CD8-CD45RO+ cells were sorted as the memory CD4+ T cells. Serostatus was set by detecting CMV pp150, pp28, p38, p52 IgG. Measured with immunoSEQ multiplex PCR; TCRdb has only the in-frame clones, and not every one. The repertoire holds tens of thousands of clones, 75% to 85% seen once, with roughly 1.1% in the top ten. The V gene lost 6 bases and the J gene lost 8 bases, with 14 bases spanning the gap. Germline V gives CDR1 SNHLY, CDR2 FYNNEI. CDR3 length equals 14 residues. The sequenced sample was memory CD4+ T cells from blood. The clonotype originates from an adult in good health and CMV-seronegative. The V gene is TRBV2, the J gene TRBJ1-6; D call uncertain. In DNA, the CDR3 is TGTGCCAGCAGCCTCGGACCCCATCATTCACCCCTCCACTTT. As protein: CASSLGPHHSPLHF. The entire variable domain, with the rest obtained from reference TRBV2 and TRBJ1-6, is as follows: EPEVTQTPSHQVTQMGQEVILRCVPISNHLYFYWYRQILGQKVEFLVSFYNNEISEKSEIFDDQFSVERPDGSNFTLKIRSTKLEDSAMYFCASSLGPHHSPLHFGNGTRLTVT.